A single sample is the source of the 13 T cell receptor beta chains below, sequenced in a study of regulatory T cells in long-lasting Graves disease. Arm-PCR of CDR3 regions with iRepertoire HTBI primers generated TCR beta libraries. One entry per CDR3 protein, called by TCRdb with MiXCR from the multiplex PCR reads. In the table there are around 400,000 distinct CDR3 sequences, over 12% of which are singletons. Time point of the sample: newly diagnosed GD, antithyroid drugs for less than 3 months. Extracted RNA from PBMCs served as the source of the TCR library. The sample also formed part of further work on T cells in Graves' hyperthyroidism and ophthalmopathy.

The sequences come from peripheral blood mononuclear cells (PBMCs), collected at new diagnosis, from a patient treated with antithyroid drugs. The receptors shown here come from a woman aged 40 to 50 with Graves disease.

The J gene is TRBJ2-1, the V gene TRBV3-1; unclear D gene. CDR3 length: 17 amino acids. V was trimmed by 0 bases and J by 2 bases, leaving 14 bases between them. CDR1 LGHDT and CDR2 YNNKEL come from the germline V gene (reference sequence). CDR3 bases: TGTGCCAGCAGCCAAGAGGTGACTCCAATAACCTACAATGAGCAGTTCTTC. Translation: CASSQEVTPITYNEQFF.

The sample holds many counts of this clonotype. The CDR3 region is CASRYAPTGGNTEAFF. In nucleotides, the CDR3 is TGTGCCAGCAGATACGCTCCGACAGGGGGGAACACTGAAGCTTTCTTT. The chain recombines TRBV28 with TRBJ1-1, with 9 bases fitting TRBD1. The CDR3 length is 16 residues. Germline V gene data show CDR1 as MDHEN and CDR2 as SYDVKM. The ends lost 6 bases at V and 1 base at J; junction bases unmatched: 9.

On this clonotype: The CDR3 carries no conserved terminal phenylalanine or tryptophan, so it likely arises from a read error. The chain employs TRBV7-2 and TRBJ1-3; 7 nucleotides agree with TRBD1. V gave up 4 bases and J gave up 2 bases; unmatched junction bases: 2. The CDR3 totals 14 residues. Germline CDR1 is SGHTA and CDR2 is FQGNSA. The CDR3 bases are TGTGCCAGCAGCTCAGGGACAGCTGGAAACACCATATATTCT. It encodes CASSSGTAGNTIYS.

This clonotype has a count of ten or more. V is TRBV10-3 and J is TRBJ2-2; D not certain. V lost 7 bases and J lost 0, with 12 bases in between. Looked up from germline, CDR1 is ENHRY and CDR2 is SYGVKD. CDR3 length equals 15 residues. The DNA for the CDR3 is TGTGCCATCAAGTCCTCCACCTCGAACACCGGGGAGCTGTTTTTT. Residues: CAIKSSTSNTGELFF.

This clonotype was recorded at least ten times. This chain links TRBV12-3 or TRBV12-4 with TRBJ2-2, with D unresolved. The CDR3 runs to 13 residues. The V and J ends lost 5 bases and 2 bases respectively, with 6 bases between them. The CDR3 DNA reads TGTGCCAGCAGTCCGATTAACACCGGGGAGCTGTTTTTT. Translating gives CASSPINTGELFF.

The CDR3 loop reads CSALGLAGVLSYNEQFF. The CDR3 DNA follows: TGCAGTGCCCTCGGACTAGCGGGAGTGTTATCCTACAATGAGCAGTTCTTC. The chain is built from TRBV20-1 and TRBJ2-1, with TRBD2 matching over 13 bases. V was pared by 6 bases and J by 1 base, with 9 bases of the junction left unmatched. Germline CDR1 DFQATT, CDR2 SNEGSKA (reference sequence). This CDR3 spans 17 amino acids.

In this sample, this clonotype turned up a few times. The chain couples TRBV27 to TRBJ1-4; perhaps TRBD1 as D (5 bases). V shed 4 bases and J shed 8 bases, with 11 bases lying between them. This CDR3 has 13 residues. In germline, CDR1 is MNHEY, CDR2 SMNVEV (reference sequence). CDR3 sequence reads: CASSSSWGEKLFF. CDR3 in DNA: TGTGCCAGCAGTTCTAGTTGGGGGGAAAAACTGTTTTTT.

At least ten counts were recorded for this clonotype. The V call is TRBV27, the J call TRBJ2-3, with 9 bases aligning to TRBD1. The CDR3 is 16 residues long. The germline gives CDR1 MNHEY, CDR2 SMNVEV (reference sequence). With 5 bases clipped from V and 3 bases from J, the junction kept 9 bases outside the gene matches. Written as DNA, the CDR3 is TGTGCCAGCAGTCCCCGGACAGGGGTTTTAACAGATACGCAGTATTTT. Amino acid sequence: CASSPRTGVLTDTQYF.

The sample holds a few counts of this clonotype. This chain connects TRBV28 to TRBJ2-2; TRBD1 matches 7 bases. This CDR3 contains 18 residues. The V gene end was trimmed by 7 bases and the J gene end by 0 bases; junction bases not matched to a gene: 14. Germline CDR1 is MDHEN and CDR2 is SYDVKM. CDR3: CASITSWGQGANTGELFF. CDR3 coding DNA: TGTGCCAGCATCACAAGTTGGGGGCAGGGGGCGAACACCGGGGAGCTGTTTTTT.

In its sample, this clonotype was seen many times. This chain links TRBV29-1 with TRBJ2-1, with D possibly TRBD1 on 5 matching bases. V gave up 0 bases and J gave up 8 bases, with 20 bases separating them. The CDR3 runs 16 residues. Looked up from germline, CDR1 is SQVTM and CDR2 is ANQGSEA. The CDR3 region is CSVEDQGARNVYEQFF. CDR3 DNA sequence: TGCAGCGTTGAAGATCAGGGCGCCAGAAACGTTTATGAGCAGTTCTTC.

This clonotype was observed at least ten times. This chain connects TRBV6-2 or TRBV6-3 to TRBJ2-4; 7 bases are shared with TRBD2. Germline V gene data show CDR1 as MNHEY and CDR2 as SVGEGT. CDR3 length: 14 residues. Trimming took 6 bases from V and 4 from J; bases not matched to a gene: 6. The CDR3 reads CASRPSGRKNIQYF. The CDR3 DNA reads TGTGCCAGCAGACCTAGCGGAAGGAAAAACATTCAGTACTTC.

This clonotype was recorded many times. The V call is TRBV12-5, the J call TRBJ2-3, with 13 nucleotides matching TRBD2. V shed 6 bases, J shed 2 bases, and the junction held 5 bases outside the gene matches. There are 16 residues in the CDR3. Germline V gives CDR1 LGHNT, CDR2 FRNRAP. CDR3 in DNA: TGTGCTAGTGGGAAAGGACTAGCGGGGGACACAGATACGCAGTATTTT. Translating it yields CASGKGLAGDTDTQYF.

The chain links TRBV28 to TRBJ2-7; D gene uncertain. The V and J ends lost 3 bases and 0 bases respectively, with 6 bases between them. This CDR3 region has 13 residues. From germline, CDR1 is MDHEN and CDR2 SYDVKM. CDR3 DNA: TGTGCCAGCAGTTTCCTCAACTCCTACGAGCAGTACTTC. Its protein product is CASSFLNSYEQYF. Full variable domain (missing parts from reference TRBV28 and TRBJ2-7): DVKVTQSSRYLVKRTGEKVFLECVQDMDHENMFWYRQDPGLGLRLIYFSYDVKMKEKGDIPEGYSVSREKKERFSLILESASTNQTSMYLCASSFLNSYEQYFGPGTRLTVT.